These 18 T cell receptor beta chains came from one sample sequenced in a study of blood T cell repertoires in COVID-19. The method was immunoSEQ multiplex PCR; TCRdb's version includes in-frame clones alone and lacks a portion of them. There are some 100,000 clones in the sample; around three quarters occur only once, and almost 4.5% lies in the top ten. Sequenced sample: peripheral blood. Receptor source: a human donor in a cohort sampled during active or convalescent COVID-19.

The chain employs TRBV28 and TRBJ1-1; TRBD1 matches 10 bases. J gave up 5 bases and V 6 bases, and 6 bases lay outside the gene matches. CDR1 and CDR2 from the germline V gene are MDHEN and SYDVKM. This CDR3 is built from 14 residues. The chain's CDR3 is CASRFDRGRTEAFF. As DNA, the CDR3 is TGTGCCAGCAGGTTCGACAGGGGGCGAACTGAAGCTTTCTTT.

V and J are TRBV29-1 and TRBJ1-1, with 12 bases lining up with TRBD1. The CDR3 consists of 15 residues. The V segment lost 6 bases and the J segment 5 bases; nucleotides outside the gene matches: 10. Looked up from germline, CDR1 is SQVTM and CDR2 is ANQGSEA. This CDR3 is CSVTGTGGAGTEAFF. CDR3 in DNA: TGCAGCGTGACCGGGACAGGGGGCGCCGGGACTGAAGCTTTCTTT.

The CDR3 bases are TGTGCCAGCAGTTTAAACAGGGTTGGCTACACCTTC. Residues: CASSLNRVGYTF. The chain employs TRBV28 and TRBJ1-2; weak D call: TRBD1 (6 bases). V lost 2 bases to trimming and J lost 7 bases, with 8 bases between them. Germline loops: CDR1 MDHEN, CDR2 SYDVKM. The CDR3 consists of 12 residues.

This chain links TRBV27 with TRBJ2-3, with 8 bases that match TRBD1. The J segment lost 2 bases and the V segment lost 4 bases, leaving 8 bases of the junction unmatched. CDR3 length: 16 amino acids. In germline, CDR1 is MNHEY, CDR2 SMNVEV (reference sequence). CDR3 region: CASSSQGAPSTDTQYF. The DNA for the CDR3 is TGTGCCAGCAGTTCCCAGGGGGCCCCTTCCACAGATACGCAGTATTTT.

The gene calls are TRBV29-1 and TRBJ2-1; maybe TRBD1 (5 bases). The CDR3 is 12 amino acids. The germline V gene encodes CDR1 SQVTM and CDR2 ANQGSEA. Trimming left V 3 bases short and J 16 bases short, with 19 bases between. The CDR3 here is CSVESVETAPFF. The CDR3 bases are TGCAGCGTTGAGTCGGTGGAGACAGCACCTTTCTTC.

V is TRBV19 and J is TRBJ1-2; 7 bases fit TRBD1. J was trimmed by 4 bases and V by 0 bases; bases with no gene match: 2. This CDR3 comprises 14 residues. Looked up from germline, CDR1 is LNHDA and CDR2 is SQIVND (reference sequence). The CDR3 sequence: CASSIDRGPYGYTF. The CDR3 DNA reads TGTGCCAGTAGTATAGATAGGGGGCCCTATGGCTACACCTTC.

The chain is built from TRBV5-6 and TRBJ1-2; TRBD1 matches 7 bases. The germline V gene encodes CDR1 SGHDT and CDR2 YYEEEE. This CDR3 is built from 15 residues. The junction had 14 bases not matched to a gene; V was cut back by 4 bases and J by 8 bases. This CDR3 is CASSPDYRQGEGYTF. DNA for the CDR3: TGTGCCAGCAGCCCCGATTACCGACAGGGAGAGGGCTACACCTTC.

The gene calls are TRBV30 and TRBJ1-5, with TRBD1 matching 7 bases. The germline V gene has CDR1 GTSNPN and CDR2 SVGIG (reference sequence). J lost 11 bases, V lost 2 bases, and 6 bases had no gene match. There are 12 residues in the CDR3. The DNA for the CDR3 is TGTGCCTGGAGTCGACAGGGTGGGACCCAGCATTTT. As protein: CAWSRQGGTQHF.

V and J are TRBV4-3 and TRBJ1-2, with unresolved D. The CDR3 runs 14 residues. Germline V gene lookup returns CDR1 LGHNA and CDR2 YSLEER. Trimming removed 3 bases at V and 0 bases at J, with 8 bases between. The DNA for the CDR3 is TGCGCCAGCAGCCACATGAGAGCTAACTATGGCTACACCTTC. Protein product: CASSHMRANYGYTF.

The chain is built from TRBV12-3 or TRBV12-4 and TRBJ2-1; D gene uncertain. V lost 3 bases and J 8 bases, leaving 5 bases between the germline ends. CDR3 length equals 11 residues. The DNA for the CDR3 is TGTGCCAGCAGTTTCTTCGATGAGCAGTTCTTC. Translation: CASSFFDEQFF.

The rearrangement links TRBV7-6 to TRBJ2-1; TRBD2 is a possible D gene (5 bases). Germline V gene data show CDR1 as SGHVS and CDR2 as FNYEAQ. V was trimmed by 5 bases and J by 6 bases, leaving 14 bases between them. The CDR3 covers 14 residues. The CDR3 DNA reads TGTGCCAGCAGCCTTCGGGGTGCTACCAATGAGCAGTTCTTC. It specifies CASSLRGATNEQFF. The full variable domain, completed using reference TRBV7-6 and TRBJ2-1, is GAGVSQSPRYKVTKRGQDVALRCDPISGHVSLYWYRQALGQGPEFLTYFNYEAQQDKSGLPNDRFSAERPEGSISTLTIQRTEQRDSAMYRCASSLRGATNEQFFGPGTRLTVL.

The chain combines TRBV7-6 with TRBJ2-5, with 8 bases matching TRBD2. Germline CDR1 is SGHVS and CDR2 is FNYEAQ. J lost 3 bases, V lost 1 base, and 4 bases had no gene match. This CDR3 contains 15 residues. CDR3 residues: CASSLDPAGEETQYF. The CDR3 bases are TGTGCCAGCAGCTTAGATCCAGCGGGAGAAGAGACCCAGTACTTC.

The rearrangement joins TRBV5-4 to TRBJ2-5, with 12 positions matching TRBD2. Trimming removed 3 bases from V and 7 bases from J; junction bases left unmatched: 16. The CDR3 is 18 amino acids. CDR1 and CDR2 from the germline V gene are SGHNT and YYREEE (reference sequence). This CDR3 is CASSSGAILAGGKGTQYF. In DNA, the CDR3 is TGTGCCAGCAGCTCCGGAGCCATACTAGCGGGGGGTAAGGGGACCCAGTACTTC.

This clone was seen only a few times. The V and J genes are TRBV6-1 and TRBJ2-3; TRBD1 might be the D (6 bases). With 2 bases removed from V and 0 bases from J, the gap between germline ends came to 12 bases. CDR1 MNHNS and CDR2 SASEGT come from the germline V gene. This CDR3 region has 16 residues. The CDR3 here is CASSEIGRGSTDTQYF. The CDR3 nucleotides are TGTGCCAGCAGTGAAATAGGCAGGGGTAGCACAGATACGCAGTATTTT.

The chain employs TRBV7-9 and TRBJ1-2, with D possibly being TRBD1 (6 bases). The length of the CDR3 is 16 residues. Germline values: CDR1 SEHNR, CDR2 FQNEAQ (reference sequence). V was cut by 5 bases and J by 5 bases, with 21 bases left in between. In DNA form, the CDR3 reads TGTGCCAGCAGCCTGATGGGGGCAGGACTTAGTTATGGCTACACCTTC. Residues: CASSLMGAGLSYGYTF.

The J gene is TRBJ2-3, the V gene TRBV4-1; D possibly corresponds to TRBD2 (5 bases). CDR1 and CDR2 (germline): MGHRA, YSYEKL. There are 18 residues in the CDR3. Trimming shortened V by 0 bases and J by 0 bases, and 16 bases separated the two germline ends. The CDR3 reads CASSQDRAGRGSTDTQYF. In nucleotides, the CDR3 is TGCGCCAGCAGCCAAGATCGGGCGGGCCGCGGGAGCACAGATACGCAGTATTTT.

The rearrangement uses TRBV3-1 (or the pseudogene TRBV3-2) and TRBJ1-6; tentative D call: TRBD1 (5 bases). The CDR3 is 15 residues long. V was trimmed by 4 bases and J by 14 bases, leaving 21 bases between them. Germline lookup yields CDR1 LGHDT and CDR2 YNNKEL (reference sequence). CDR3 coding DNA: TGTGCCAGCAGCCTGGCAGGCGACAACTCGGGGGCCCTCCACTTT. It translates to CASSLAGDNSGALHF.

Notes on this clone: Other nucleotide sequences from this sample produce the same CDR3. The rearrangement links TRBV7-2 to TRBJ1-2; D remains unclear. Trimming took 1 base from V and 7 from J, leaving 7 bases between them. The CDR3 totals 12 residues. Germline values: CDR1 SGHTA, CDR2 FQGNSA. CDR3 in amino acids: CASSLDRGGYTF. CDR3 nucleotide sequence: TGTGCCAGCAGCTTAGATCGGGGTGGCTACACCTTC.